The clone carrying this TCR beta chain was seen a single time. Antigen specificity is unknown. This sample was taken from a study of shared clonotypes between healthy human individuals. Study-level findings and limits: Read depth was anticipated to influence clonotype sharing among donors. Clonotypes shared by all four sorted-subset donors had higher generation probabilities than non-shared clonotypes.

Using immunoSEQ multiplex PCR, the repertoire was profiled, and TCRdb retains in-frame clones only, with some absent. The sample has about 2.4 million clones; more than 85% are singletons. It was into CD45RA+ naive and CD45RA-negative memory subsets that the CD4+ cells were split. Between the trimmed V and J ends, which lost 9 bases and 6 bases, there was a span of 9 bases. This CDR3 is 11 amino acids long. Germline-derived CDR1 and CDR2 are LNHDA and SQIVND (reference sequence). This clonotype was obtained from a young man in good health. Some clones in this sample may be carry-over from other donors' samples. This rearrangement joins TRBV19 to TRBJ1-3; D remains ambiguous. Sequenced input: naive CD4+ T cells from PBMCs. As for subset: CD45RA+ positively selected. The CDR3: CASKTENTIYF. In DNA form, the CDR3 reads TGTGCCAGCAAAACGGAAAACACCATATATTTT.